This T cell receptor beta chain was captured by sequencing in a study of PD-1 blockade in classical Hodgkin lymphoma. Regarding time point: cycle 4 day 1 (C4D1), after five to seven weeks of nivolumab. Autologous stem cell transplantation was followed by relapse in every patient, and brentuximab vedotin exposure varied. The CDR3 runs to 15 residues. Germline V lookup: CDR1 LGHNA, CDR2 YSLEER. Unmatched junction bases numbered 7, after V lost 3 bases and J lost 5 bases. Worth noting for this clone: Its antigen is not identified.

Study results and caveats: Partial responders and progressors had significantly lower baseline TCR diversity. Prior therapy or disease activity may underlie the repertoire differences, whose causes remain undefined.

The data were produced by immunoSEQ multiplex PCR, yet TCRdb's version contains in-frame clones alone and is incomplete. The sample carries tens of thousands of clones, around nine tenths recorded once. This TCR was recovered from a human donor with classical Hodgkin lymphoma. V usage is TRBV4-3 and J usage is TRBJ2-7, with 10 bases aligning to TRBD1. The specimen comprised peripheral blood mononuclear cells (PBMCs), sampled before the fourth cycle of nivolumab. CDR3 protein: CASSHSGTGVNEQYF. The CDR3 DNA follows: TGCGCCAGCAGCCACTCCGGGACAGGGGTAAACGAGCAGTACTTC.